These 24 T cell receptor beta chains were all obtained from the same sample, sequenced in a study of post-analysis software for immune sequencing data. Regarding the study as a whole: Patients carried a few TRBV segments more frequently than controls did, and TRBV5-6, TRBV5-1 and TRBV20-1 were among them.

cDNA libraries for TCR beta contained unique molecular identifiers. TCRdb processed the PCR reads anew with MiXCR; each CDR3 protein has one entry. The sample includes more than 500,000 distinct CDR3 sequences, approximately 34% seen only once; the top ten take 4.5% to 7.5%. No antigen is known for these receptors. Sequencing was done on a sample of blood. The receptors here all came from a girl aged 2-17 years with multiple sclerosis.

This clonotype was seen many times. This rearrangement joins TRBV20-1 to TRBJ2-5, with no clear D. The CDR3 has 12 amino acids. Trimming removed 1 base from V and 1 base from J, with 4 bases in between. Germline V CDR1 and CDR2: DFQATT, SNEGSKA (reference sequence). The CDR3 spells CSARAGQETQYF. CDR3 coding DNA: TGCAGTGCTAGAGCAGGCCAAGAGACCCAGTACTTC.

V usage is TRBV11-2 and J usage is TRBJ2-7; the D is unclear. Germline CDR1 reads SGHAT; CDR2 reads FQNNGV. V gave up 5 bases and J gave up 3 bases, with 17 bases separating them. This CDR3 comprises 15 residues. CDR3 loop: CASSHFSGRNYEQYF. For the CDR3, the DNA is TGTGCCAGCAGCCACTTCTCTGGTCGGAACTACGAGCAGTACTTC.

CDR3 protein: CSARSSRSNQPQHF. In nucleotides, the CDR3 is TGCAGTGCTAGAAGCAGTCGGAGCAATCAGCCCCAGCATTTT. The chain combines TRBV20-1 with TRBJ1-5; D call uncertain. Germline CDR1 and CDR2: DFQATT and SNEGSKA (reference sequence). Deletions cut 2 bases from V and 1 base from J, with 9 bases between. CDR3 size: 14 residues.

This clonotype was seen a few times. The chain carries TRBV4-1 and TRBJ2-5, with a weak D call TRBD1 (5 bases). V gave up 5 bases and J gave up 5 bases, with 12 bases separating them. There are 13 residues in the CDR3. CDR1 is MGHRA, CDR2 YSYEKL, per germline. CDR3 region: CASSSVGPETQYF. The CDR3 DNA reads as TGCGCCAGCAGCAGTGTGGGGCCGGAGACCCAGTACTTC.

V usage is TRBV20-1 and J usage is TRBJ2-6; 9 nucleotides line up with TRBD2. The junction had 13 bases not matched to a gene; V was cut back by 0 bases and J by 4 bases. Per germline, CDR1 DFQATT and CDR2 SNEGSKA (reference sequence). The CDR3 spans 19 residues. The CDR3 coding sequence is TGCAGTGCTAGAGATCGGGGCGGGACTAGCTATACAGGGGCCAACGTCCTGACTTTC. Translation: CSARDRGGTSYTGANVLTF.

This clonotype was observed a few times. The V gene is TRBV6-6, the J gene TRBJ2-3, with a tentative D call TRBD2 (6 bases). CDR3 length equals 16 residues. The V gene's germline CDR1 is MNHNY and CDR2 SVGAGI (reference sequence). V lost 7 bases to trimming and J lost 5 bases, with 22 bases between them. The CDR3 sequence: CASTIGADYIGDTQYF. CDR3 nucleotides: TGTGCCAGCACCATAGGGGCGGACTACATTGGAGATACGCAGTATTTT.

This clonotype turned up a few times. The chain uses TRBV2 and TRBJ2-5, with unresolved D. CDR3 length: 13 residues. Trimming pared 1 base from V and 5 bases from J, leaving 8 bases between. Germline CDR1 SNHLY, CDR2 FYNNEI. In DNA, the CDR3 is TGTGCCAGCAGTGAAGATTCGCATGAGACCCAGTACTTC. Protein: CASSEDSHETQYF.

A few counts support this clonotype. The V call is TRBV7-2, the J call TRBJ2-2; TRBD2 agrees at 11 bases. The CDR3 has 20 amino acids. Germline CDR1 is SGHTA and CDR2 is FQGNSA. Trimming at V came to 1 base and at J to 2 bases, leaving 12 bases not matched to a gene. Here the CDR3 reads CASSLVRLAGGLSNTGELFF. The DNA of the CDR3 is TGTGCCAGCAGCTTAGTCCGCCTAGCGGGGGGACTTAGTAACACCGGGGAGCTGTTTTTT. The full variable domain, in which reference TRBV7-2 and TRBJ2-2 provide the parts outside the CDR3, is GAGVSQSPSNKVTEKGKDVELRCDPISGHTALYWYRQSLGQGLEFLIYFQGNSAPDKSGLPSDRFSAERTGGSVSTLTIQRTQQEDSAVYLCASSLVRLAGGLSNTGELFFGEGSRLTVL.

The V call is TRBV27, the J call TRBJ2-5; tentatively, D is TRBD2 (5 bases). The CDR3 is 15 amino acids. V was clipped by 1 base and J by 3 bases, with 12 bases between them. Per germline, CDR1 MNHEY and CDR2 SMNVEV (reference sequence). CDR3 sequence: CASSLWPPGKETQYF. CDR3 DNA sequence: TGTGCCAGCAGTTTATGGCCGCCGGGAAAAGAGACCCAGTACTTC.

On this clonotype: Mismatch with germline at one junction end may stem from a read error. The chain has TRBV10-3 and TRBJ2-6; 10 positions match TRBD2. The CDR3 is 18 amino acids. Looked up from germline, CDR1 is ENHRY and CDR2 is SYGVKD. CDR3 region: CAISESSGGATGANALTF. CDR3 nucleotide sequence: TGTGCCATCAGTGAGTCAAGCGGGGGGGCAACTGGGGCCAACGCCCTGACTTTC.

The CDR3 here is CSLRDGAGEQYF. In nucleotides, the CDR3 is TGCAGTCTCCGGGACGGCGCCGGCGAGCAGTACTTC. The chain uses TRBV20-1 and TRBJ2-7; D possibly matches TRBD1 or TRBD2 (5 bases each). The CDR3 has 12 amino acids. Between the trimmed V and J ends, which lost 8 bases and 6 bases, there was a span of 17 bases. The germline V gene encodes CDR1 DFQATT and CDR2 SNEGSKA (reference sequence).

There are a few counts of this clonotype. The chain combines TRBV19 with TRBJ2-1, with 7 bases identical to TRBD1. Trimming removed 7 bases from V and 4 bases from J; junction bases left unmatched: 7. The CDR3 has 14 amino acids. Germline V lookup: CDR1 LNHDA, CDR2 SQIVND (reference sequence). CDR3 protein: CASKTGPGYNEQFF. CDR3 DNA: TGTGCCAGTAAGACAGGGCCCGGGTACAATGAGCAGTTCTTC. Together with reference TRBV19 and TRBJ2-1, the CDR3 gives the full variable domain: DGGITQSPKYLFRKEGQNVTLSCEQNLNHDAMYWYRQDPGQGLRLIYYSQIVNDFQKGDIAEGYSVSREKKESFPLTVTSAQKNPTAFYLCASKTGPGYNEQFFGPGTRLTVL.

This clonotype was counted at least ten times. The genes are TRBV11-2 and TRBJ2-1, with D uncertain. CDR3 length equals 13 residues. CDR1 is SGHAT and CDR2 is FQNNGV in the germline V gene. Trimming left V 8 bases short and J 5 bases short, with 13 bases between. The CDR3: CASSLRQDNEQFF. DNA of the CDR3: TGTGCCAGCTCACTGCGCCAGGACAATGAGCAGTTCTTC.

This clonotype came up a few times. The chain uses TRBV7-3 and TRBJ1-5, with TRBD1 as a possible D gene (5 bases). The CDR3 has 13 residues. V dropped 3 bases and J dropped 9 bases, with 12 bases sitting between them. Germline values: CDR1 SGHTA, CDR2 FQGTGA. The CDR3 bases are TGTGCCAGCAGCTTTTCAGGGTCGGCGCCCCAGCATTTT. Its translation: CASSFSGSAPQHF.

This clonotype turned up a few times. This sequence joins TRBV5-1 and TRBJ1-1; TRBD1 matches 7 bases. CDR1 is SGHRS and CDR2 is YFSETQ in the germline V gene. Trimming cost V 5 bases and J 7 bases; bases outside gene matches: 11. The CDR3 sequence is 14 residues long. CDR3: CASRGDSTDLEAFF. The CDR3 DNA is TGCGCCAGCAGAGGGGACAGCACTGACCTTGAAGCTTTCTTT. The variable domain in full, with the rest retrieved from reference TRBV5-1 and TRBJ1-1, is KAGVTQTPRYLIKTRGQQVTLSCSPISGHRSVSWYQQTPGQGLQFLFEYFSETQRNKGNFPGRFSGRQFSNSRSEMNVSTLELGDSALYLCASRGDSTDLEAFFGQGTRLTVV.

This clonotype was recorded a few times. The CDR3 reads CASSYSPAVLTDTQYF. The CDR3 DNA follows: TGTGCCAGCAGTTACTCTCCGGCGGTCCTCACAGATACGCAGTATTTT. J is TRBJ2-3 and V is TRBV6-5, with unresolved D. The CDR3 has 16 residues. Trimming left V 0 bases short and J 2 bases short, with 12 bases between. Germline V CDR1 and CDR2: MNHEY, SVGAGI.

In this sample, this clonotype turned up a few times. This chain connects TRBV10-3 to TRBJ2-5; D is uncertain. The CDR3 has 13 amino acids. Germline CDR1 and CDR2: ENHRY and SYGVKD. V lost 4 bases, J lost 3 bases, and 9 bases lay in between. The CDR3 is CAISAPKEETQYF. The CDR3 region has the DNA TGTGCCATCAGTGCTCCGAAAGAAGAGACCCAGTACTTC.

In this sample, this clonotype turned up a few times. The chain joins TRBV27 to TRBJ2-5; D might be TRBD1 (7 bases). CDR1 is MNHEY and CDR2 is SMNVEV in the germline V gene (reference sequence). There are 17 residues in the CDR3. The V and J ends lost 8 bases and 1 base respectively, with 23 bases between them. The CDR3 sequence: CASGSGGGGPSQETQYF. In nucleotides, the CDR3 is TGTGCCAGCGGATCGGGTGGAGGGGGCCCATCCCAAGAGACCCAGTACTTC.

This clonotype occurred a few times. The V call is TRBV7-9, the J call TRBJ2-5; a possible D gene is TRBD2 (6 bases). Germline V gene lookup returns CDR1 SEHNR and CDR2 FQNEAQ (reference sequence). Trimming cost V 3 bases and J 5 bases, with 19 bases left between them. The CDR3 runs 16 residues. CDR3 sequence: CASSFPAGPLGETQYF. CDR3 nucleotide sequence: TGTGCCAGCAGCTTTCCGGCGGGGCCGTTGGGGGAGACCCAGTACTTC. Variable domain in full (rest from reference TRBV7-9 and TRBJ2-5): DTGVSQNPRHKITKRGQNVTFRCDPISEHNRLYWYRQTLGQGPEFLTYFQNEAQLEKSRLLSDRFSAERPKGSFSTLEIQRTEQGDSAMYLCASSFPAGPLGETQYFGPGTRLLVL.

For the CDR3, the DNA is TGTGCCAGCAGCTCCCTGTTGGGGACAGGAGCCTACGAGCAGTACTTC. Translated, it gives CASSSLLGTGAYEQYF. The V gene is TRBV7-6, the J gene TRBJ2-7; 8 bases are shared with TRBD1. The CDR3 length is 16 residues. V was pared by 4 bases and J by 2 bases, with 10 bases of the junction left unmatched. CDR1 and CDR2 from the germline V gene are SGHVS and FNYEAQ.

This clonotype was seen more than once but under ten times. The chain employs TRBV5-1 and TRBJ2-7, with D tentatively TRBD1 (6 bases). Trimming stripped 5 bases from V and 4 bases from J, with 10 bases between. The CDR3 consists of 12 residues. Germline CDR1 reads SGHRS; CDR2 reads YFSETQ. This CDR3 reads CASRDSFYEQYF. The CDR3 DNA sequence: TGCGCCAGCAGGGACAGTTTTTACGAGCAGTACTTC.

This clonotype came up a few times. This chain joins TRBV5-1 and TRBJ2-3; 13 bases are shared with TRBD2. The V gene's germline CDR1 is SGHRS and CDR2 YFSETQ. J was trimmed by 0 bases and V by 4 bases; bases with no gene match: 8. This CDR3 is built from 18 residues. CDR3 sequence reads: CASSIRTSGGPSTDTQYF. The CDR3, as DNA: TGCGCCAGCAGCATAAGGACTAGCGGGGGTCCCAGCACAGATACGCAGTATTTT.

This clonotype was detected only a few times. Just one base apart from a much larger clone, this may be a read error. The chain uses TRBV5-1 and TRBJ1-5; D is undetermined. Deletions cut 4 bases from V and 3 bases from J, with 11 bases between. The CDR3 covers 14 residues. In germline, CDR1 is SGHRS, CDR2 YFSETQ. In DNA, the CDR3 is TGCGCCAGCAGCCCCGAACAGTCCAATCAGCCCCAGCATTTT. This sequence encodes CASSPEQSNQPQHF.

This clonotype was seen only a few times. The gene calls are TRBV12-3 or TRBV12-4 and TRBJ1-5; TRBD1 might be the D (5 bases). The ends were cut back, 7 bases at V and 12 bases at J, with 16 bases in the middle. The CDR3 contains 12 residues. The CDR3 DNA reads as TGTGCCAGCACCATCTGGGGAGGGGACCAGCATTTT. Translated: CASTIWGGDQHF.